This TCR beta chain appears in the sequencing data of a study of response to subunit inactivated influenza vaccine. TCRdb redid the calling of the RT-PCR reads with MiXCR, one entry per CDR3 protein. Of a few hundred thousand distinct CDR3 sequences in the sample, around a fifth are singletons; the top ten hold approximately 10%. Germline V CDR1 and CDR2: MGHRA, YSYEKL. This CDR3 contains 15 residues. V gave up 2 bases and J gave up 4 bases, with 11 bases separating them. General study points: T cells newly recruited by each seasonal influenza vaccination are few, the authors suggested.

In this sample, this clonotype turned up many times. Its specificity is not known. The TCR sequence derives from a man between 45 and 75 years old who received an inactivated influenza vaccine. The sequenced sample was PBMCs from blood, obtained about 20 months after vaccination. This chain links TRBV4-1 with TRBJ1-4, with D maybe TRBD1 (5 bases). CDR3 in DNA: TGCGCCAGCAGCCAATCCGGGACCGGTAATGAAAAACTGTTTTTT. Protein sequence: CASSQSGTGNEKLFF.